This T cell receptor (beta chain) is drawn from a study of patients and donors after allogeneic stem cell transplantation. The trim removed 4 bases at V and 5 bases at J, leaving 9 bases unmatched. The CDR3 runs to 15 residues. The germline V gene encodes CDR1 SGHRS and CDR2 YFSETQ. This clonotype was seen only a few times. From the RT-PCR reads, TCRdb called clonotypes with MiXCR, one entry per CDR3 protein. The sample yields approximately 210,000 distinct CDR3 sequences, around two fifths seen once. This sequence was found in a human donor who was either an allogeneic HSCT recipient or a stem cell or donor lymphocyte infusion donor (not recorded which). It is not recorded whose cells these are; they may come from a transplant donor. Sample: blood, either unsorted or a sorted T cell fraction (not recorded which). The genes are TRBV5-1 and TRBJ1-1; 9 bases are a match to TRBD1. The CDR3, as DNA: TGCGCCAGCAGCATTTTAGGACAGGGGAGGACTGAAGCTTTCTTT. Translating it yields CASSILGQGRTEAFF.